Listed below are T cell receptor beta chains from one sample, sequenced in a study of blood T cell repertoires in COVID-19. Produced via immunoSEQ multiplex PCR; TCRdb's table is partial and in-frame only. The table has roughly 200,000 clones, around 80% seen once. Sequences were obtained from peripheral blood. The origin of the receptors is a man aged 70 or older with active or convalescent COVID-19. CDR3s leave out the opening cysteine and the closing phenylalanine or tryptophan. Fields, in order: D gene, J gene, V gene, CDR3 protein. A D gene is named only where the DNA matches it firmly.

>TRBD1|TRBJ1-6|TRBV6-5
ASSLGQTNSPLH
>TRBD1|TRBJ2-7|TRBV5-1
ASRGQGASYEQY
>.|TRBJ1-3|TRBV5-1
ASSPSGSGNTIY
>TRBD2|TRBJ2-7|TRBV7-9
ASSSRSLLSGTYEQY
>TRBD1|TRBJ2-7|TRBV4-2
ASSQVAGQVYEQY
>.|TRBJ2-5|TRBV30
AWNVGGLVETQY
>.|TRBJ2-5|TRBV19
ASSISDRQETQY
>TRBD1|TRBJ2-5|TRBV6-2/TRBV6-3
ASSSTGEETQY
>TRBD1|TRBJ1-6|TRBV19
ASSRDRDRRSPLH
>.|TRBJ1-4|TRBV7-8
ASSSGSATNEKLF
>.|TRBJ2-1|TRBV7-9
ASSLASTEQF
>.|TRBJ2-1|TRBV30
AWSFTEYNEQF
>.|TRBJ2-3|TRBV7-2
ASSRQRRSDTQY
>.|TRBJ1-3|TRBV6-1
ASSESPVGNTIY
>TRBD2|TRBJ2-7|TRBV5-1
ATGRALTYEQY
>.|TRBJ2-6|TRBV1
TSSRRDSGANVLT
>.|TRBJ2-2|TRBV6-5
ASSYSSRTDTGELF
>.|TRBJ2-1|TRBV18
ASSELVDEQF
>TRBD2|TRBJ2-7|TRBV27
ASSFRPPGFSGVSYEQY
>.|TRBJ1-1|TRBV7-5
ARSLVNRVNTEAF
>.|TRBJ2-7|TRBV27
ASSHRTDLGQY
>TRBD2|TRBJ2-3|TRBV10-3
AISEFGGGNTDTQY
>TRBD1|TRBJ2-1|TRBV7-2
ASSLGQGVINEQF
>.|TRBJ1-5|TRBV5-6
ASSFRTGFNQPQH
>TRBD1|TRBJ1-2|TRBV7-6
ASSPQGFNDPYGYT
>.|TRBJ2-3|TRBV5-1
ASSLVTGITDTQY
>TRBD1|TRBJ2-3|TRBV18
ASSPGQGEDTQY
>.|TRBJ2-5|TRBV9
ASSTTGYQETQY
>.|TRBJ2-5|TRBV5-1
ASSFTGQREETQY
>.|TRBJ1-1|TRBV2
ASSGSQGNTEAF
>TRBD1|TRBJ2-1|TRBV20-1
SAHRDRGII
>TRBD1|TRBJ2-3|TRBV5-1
ASSLAGGKNTDTQY
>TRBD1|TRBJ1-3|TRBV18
ASSNGQAGNTIY
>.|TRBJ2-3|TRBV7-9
ASSSVSDTQY
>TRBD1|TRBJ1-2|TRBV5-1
ASSLNRQGTGYT
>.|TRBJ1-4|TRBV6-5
ASSPRQNQNEKLF
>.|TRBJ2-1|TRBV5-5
ASSTPGNNEQF
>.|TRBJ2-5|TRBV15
ATSRDLGGEETQY
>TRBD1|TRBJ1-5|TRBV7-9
ASSLGWDSTNQPQH
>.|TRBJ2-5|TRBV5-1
ASSALEGLKTQY
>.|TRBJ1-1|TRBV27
ASSLYSPSNTEAF